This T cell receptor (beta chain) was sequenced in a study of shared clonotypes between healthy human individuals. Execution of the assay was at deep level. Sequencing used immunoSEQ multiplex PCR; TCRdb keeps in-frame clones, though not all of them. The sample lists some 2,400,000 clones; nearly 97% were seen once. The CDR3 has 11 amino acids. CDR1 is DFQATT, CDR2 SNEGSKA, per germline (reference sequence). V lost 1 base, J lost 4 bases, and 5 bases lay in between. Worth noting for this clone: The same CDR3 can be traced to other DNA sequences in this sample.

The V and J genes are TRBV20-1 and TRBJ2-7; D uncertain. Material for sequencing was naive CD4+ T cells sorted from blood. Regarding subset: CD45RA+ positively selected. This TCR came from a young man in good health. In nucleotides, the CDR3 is TGCAGTGCTAGAGTGACATACGAGCAGTACTTC. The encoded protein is CSARVTYEQYF.